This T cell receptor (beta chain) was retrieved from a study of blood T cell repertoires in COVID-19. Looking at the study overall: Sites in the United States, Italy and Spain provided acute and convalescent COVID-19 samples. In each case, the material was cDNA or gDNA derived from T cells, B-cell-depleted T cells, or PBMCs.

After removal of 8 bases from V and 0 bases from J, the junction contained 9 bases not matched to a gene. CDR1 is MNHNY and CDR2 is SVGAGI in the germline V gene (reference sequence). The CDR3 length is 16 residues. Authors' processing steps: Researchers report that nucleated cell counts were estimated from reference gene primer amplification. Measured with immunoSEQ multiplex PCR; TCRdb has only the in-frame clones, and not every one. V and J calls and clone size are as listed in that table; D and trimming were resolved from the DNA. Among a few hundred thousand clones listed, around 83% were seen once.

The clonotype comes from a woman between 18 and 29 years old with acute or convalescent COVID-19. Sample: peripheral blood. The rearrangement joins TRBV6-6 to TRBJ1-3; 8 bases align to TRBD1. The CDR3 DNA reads TGTGCCAGCCGCCCCACAGGGGGGACCTCTGGAAACACCATATATTTT. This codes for CASRPTGGTSGNTIYF.